The entry below describes one TCR beta chain. This entry is derived from a study of response to subunit inactivated influenza vaccine. Trimming shortened V by 2 bases and J by 2 bases, and 13 bases separated the two germline ends. The CDR3 runs to 16 residues. TCRdb re-derived calls from the RT-PCR reads in MiXCR, one entry per CDR3 protein. The sample records roughly 540,000 distinct CDR3 sequences, less than 25% being singletons. These data were likewise used in another study, on T cells expressing NK-cell markers. This second study says: Scientists made TCR beta cDNA using 5'RACE template switching with UMIs.

The sequencing used CD4+ T cells sorted from PBMCs, collected 11 to 12 days after vaccination. The rearrangement uses TRBV12-3 or TRBV12-4 and TRBJ1-5; no reliable D call. This TCR came from a man aged 50 to 60 who received an inactivated influenza vaccine. The CDR3 DNA reads as TGTGCCAGCAGTTTAAGTGTCGGAATCGGCAATCAGCCCCAGCATTTT. Residues: CASSLSVGIGNQPQHF.